This T cell receptor (beta chain) was identified in a study of spatial heterogeneity in lung cancer. Study-wide results and limits: Mutation counts in tumors were tracked by counts of expanded intratumoral alpha and beta TCRs.

Sample share makes this clonotype medium-sized. Its cognate antigen is unknown. V gave up 1 base and J gave up 3 bases; unmatched junction bases: 8. This CDR3 has 18 amino acids. Germline-derived CDR1 and CDR2 are SGHVS and FNYEAQ. One entry per CDR3 protein results from TCRdb running MiXCR on the 5' RACE reads. The sample contains about 1,500 distinct CDR3 sequences, under 6.5% of which appear only once. Time point given: sample taken at primary tumor resection. Extraction of whole RNA from tumor, nontumor lung or frozen PBMC preceded unsorted sequencing. The starting material was lung tumor tissue, obtained at surgery. This sequence joins TRBV7-6 and TRBJ2-6, with 8 bases aligning to TRBD2. This clonotype originated in a male donor with early-stage non-small cell lung cancer. The CDR3 spells CASSLGTGLGSGANVLTF. Written as DNA, the CDR3 is TGTGCCAGCAGCTTAGGGACGGGACTAGGAAGTGGGGCCAACGTCCTGACTTTC.